One and the same sample provided the 20 T cell receptor beta chains below, sequenced in a study of blood T cell dynamics during melanoma immunotherapy. As for time point: pre-treatment baseline. Clones were sequenced by immunoSEQ multiplex PCR, and TCRdb holds only the in-frame ones, with some missing. The sample holds 10,000 or so clones, approximately 85% seen once. The sequencing used blood, collected from a patient treated with checkpoint blockade. Every receptor here comes from a human donor with melanoma.

This rearrangement joins TRBV5-4 to TRBJ2-2; a weak D match, TRBD2 (5 bases). The germline V gene has CDR1 SGHNT and CDR2 YYREEE (reference sequence). The V and J ends lost 4 bases and 5 bases respectively, with 12 bases between them. The CDR3 spans 14 residues. CDR3 sequence (DNA): TGTGCCAGCAGCCCCCCTCGAGGGACCGGGGAGCTGTTTTTT. The encoded protein is CASSPPRGTGELFF.

The chain is built from TRBV10-1 and TRBJ2-7; D gene ambiguous. The CDR3 contains 12 residues. Germline V gives CDR1 WNHNN, CDR2 SYGVQD (reference sequence). Between the trimmed V and J ends, which lost 2 bases and 6 bases, there was a span of 8 bases. CDR3 region: CASSESLGEQYF. CDR3 DNA sequence: TGCGCCAGCAGTGAGAGTCTGGGCGAGCAGTACTTC.

J is TRBJ1-3 and V is TRBV18; weak D call: TRBD1 (5 bases). This CDR3 has 17 amino acids. Germline V gene sequence: CDR1 KGHSH, CDR2 LQKENI. Trimming pared 3 bases from V and 0 bases from J, leaving 15 bases between. The DNA of the CDR3 is TGTGCCAGCTCACCGAGCCGGGGCAGCCACTCTGGAAACACCATATATTTT. This sequence encodes CASSPSRGSHSGNTIYF.

This chain joins TRBV7-3 and TRBJ2-3; maybe TRBD2 (5 bases). V lost 0 bases and J lost 2, with 6 bases in between. The CDR3 extends over 14 amino acids. Germline values: CDR1 SGHTA, CDR2 FQGTGA. CDR3 nucleotides: TGTGCCAGCAGCTTAACAGCGGACACAGATACGCAGTATTTT. Its translation is CASSLTADTDTQYF. The complete variable domain, with remaining parts taken from reference TRBV7-3 and TRBJ2-3, reads GAGVSQTPSNKVTEKGKYVELRCDPISGHTALYWYRQSLGQGPEFLIYFQGTGAADDSGLPNDRFFAVRPEGSVSTLKIQRTERGDSAVYLCASSLTADTDTQYFGPGTRLTVL.

This clone was detected only a few times. This chain connects TRBV9 to TRBJ2-6; 9 bases line up with TRBD2. With 0 bases clipped from V and 0 bases from J, the junction kept 4 bases outside the gene matches. The CDR3 has 18 residues. The germline V gene encodes CDR1 SGDLS and CDR2 YYNGEE. CDR3 in amino acids: CASSVGSGGLSGANVLTF. The CDR3 DNA follows: TGTGCCAGCAGCGTAGGGAGCGGGGGGCTCTCTGGGGCCAACGTCCTGACTTTC.

The chain joins TRBV5-1 to TRBJ2-2, with D perhaps matching TRBD2 (5 bases). This CDR3 is built from 14 residues. Trimming shortened V by 0 bases and J by 6 bases, and 9 bases separated the two germline ends. Germline-derived CDR1 and CDR2 are SGHRS and YFSETQ. The CDR3 bases are TGCGCCAGCAGCTTGGGTCGGGGATCCGGGGAGCTGTTTTTT. Translated, it gives CASSLGRGSGELFF.

The chain employs TRBV19 and TRBJ1-5; D is unresolved. Germline CDR1 and CDR2: LNHDA and SQIVND (reference sequence). The V end was cut by 1 base, the J end by 1 base, with 11 bases between. The CDR3 runs to 16 residues. In DNA form, the CDR3 reads TGTGCCAGTAGTATAGTCAGAGTAAGGAGCAATCAGCCCCAGCATTTT. It codes for CASSIVRVRSNQPQHF.

In DNA, the CDR3 is TGTGCCAGCAGTTACGGCGCCCCTCGGGGGTATGGCTACACCTTC. It codes for CASSYGAPRGYGYTF. The V call is TRBV6-5, the J call TRBJ1-2; TRBD1 is a possible D gene (5 bases). This CDR3 has 15 residues. Germline-derived CDR1 and CDR2 are MNHEY and SVGAGI. The ends were cut back, 2 bases at V and 5 bases at J, with 15 bases in the middle.

This sequence joins TRBV9 and TRBJ2-1; 8 bases are shared with TRBD2. Germline assignment: CDR1 SGDLS and CDR2 YYNGEE. After removal of 0 bases from V and 8 bases from J, the junction contained 10 bases not matched to a gene. This CDR3 contains 16 residues. The CDR3: CASSVGPRGGRDEQFF. For the CDR3, the DNA is TGTGCCAGCAGCGTAGGACCTCGGGGGGGCCGAGATGAGCAGTTCTTC.

The V call is TRBV2, the J call TRBJ1-5; weak D call: TRBD1 (6 bases). CDR3 size: 15 residues. V was cut by 1 base and J by 11 bases, with 18 bases left in between. In germline, CDR1 is SNHLY, CDR2 FYNNEI. The DNA of the CDR3 is TGTGCCAGCAGTGAAGAAACAGGGCCTAAAATGACCCAGCATTTT. Protein: CASSEETGPKMTQHF.

The V call is TRBV9, the J call TRBJ2-1; TRBD2 might be the D (5 bases). V gave up 2 bases and J gave up 1 base, with 10 bases separating them. CDR1 is SGDLS and CDR2 is YYNGEE in the germline V gene. The CDR3 consists of 15 residues. CDR3 in DNA: TGTGCCAGCAGCGTGACCGGGAATTCCTACAATGAGCAGTTCTTC. As protein: CASSVTGNSYNEQFF.

The V and J genes are TRBV6-1 and TRBJ2-5; D perhaps matches TRBD1 (6 bases). V lost 6 bases and J 3 bases, leaving 14 bases between the germline ends. The germline CDR1 and CDR2 sequences are MNHNS and SASEGT. The CDR3 runs to 14 residues. The CDR3 reads CASRGAGLKETQYF. CDR3 in DNA: TGTGCCAGCAGGGGGGCAGGTCTGAAAGAGACCCAGTACTTC.

The V and J genes are TRBV11-2 and TRBJ2-1; 9 nucleotides line up with TRBD1. The length of the CDR3 is 17 residues. The J segment lost 5 bases and the V segment lost 5 bases, leaving 13 bases of the junction unmatched. Germline V gene lookup returns CDR1 SGHAT and CDR2 FQNNGV. CDR3 sequence (DNA): TGTGCCAGCAGCCCCCCACCTTGGGACAGGGTCAACAATGAGCAGTTCTTC. It codes for CASSPPPWDRVNNEQFF.

The chain has TRBV5-5 and TRBJ1-2; maybe TRBD1 (6 bases). The CDR3 length is 12 residues. Germline V CDR1 and CDR2: SGHKS, YYEKEE (reference sequence). Trimming left V 1 base short and J 5 bases short, with 6 bases between. The CDR3 DNA follows: TGTGCCAGCAGCTTGACAGGGTATGGCTACACCTTC. Residues: CASSLTGYGYTF.

V and J are TRBV6-1 and TRBJ2-3, with TRBD1 as a possible D gene (5 bases). This CDR3 is 12 amino acids long. In germline, CDR1 is MNHNS, CDR2 SASEGT. Trimming removed 7 bases from V and 9 bases from J, with 14 bases in between. This chain's CDR3 is CASTSQGLTQYF. CDR3 sequence (DNA): TGTGCCAGCACCTCCCAGGGTCTGACGCAGTATTTT.

V gene TRBV27 combines with J gene TRBJ2-5; no reliable D call. V lost 5 bases to trimming and J lost 6 bases, with 19 bases between them. The V gene's germline CDR1 is MNHEY and CDR2 SMNVEV (reference sequence). The CDR3 is 15 amino acids. The DNA for the CDR3 is TGTGCCAGCAGTCCCCCTCCTTTAGGGTCCCAGACCCAGTACTTC. This translates into CASSPPPLGSQTQYF.

The chain links TRBV9 to TRBJ1-4, with a weak D call TRBD1 (6 bases). Deletions cut 5 bases from V and 1 base from J, with 21 bases between. The CDR3 extends over 18 amino acids. CDR1 is SGDLS, CDR2 YYNGEE, per germline. Here the CDR3 reads CASRALTTGRKTNEKLFF. DNA of the CDR3: TGTGCCAGCAGAGCCTTAACAACAGGGCGGAAAACTAATGAAAAACTGTTTTTT.

The J gene is TRBJ2-5, the V gene TRBV28, with 9 bases fitting TRBD1. CDR3 length equals 15 residues. V was clipped by 7 bases and J by 5 bases; unmatched bases: 11. Germline V gene sequence: CDR1 MDHEN, CDR2 SYDVKM. The CDR3 protein is CASNFNRGLFETQYF. CDR3 sequence (DNA): TGTGCCAGCAATTTTAACAGGGGGCTATTCGAGACCCAGTACTTC.

The table lists this clone with a count of one. The gene calls are TRBV30 and TRBJ1-2; D is ambiguous. Trimming removed 8 bases at V and 1 base at J, with 5 bases between. The CDR3 length is 10 residues. Germline V gives CDR1 GTSNPN, CDR2 SVGIG (reference sequence). The CDR3 nucleotides are TGTGCCGAGGGTAACTATGGCTACACCTTC. The encoded protein is CAEGNYGYTF.

This chain joins TRBV4-1 and TRBJ1-3; tentative D call: TRBD1 (6 bases). Germline CDR1 is MGHRA and CDR2 is YSYEKL. V was shortened by 4 bases and J by 4 bases, with 8 bases between the two germline ends. This CDR3 comprises 13 residues. CDR3 in amino acids: CASSPGGGNTIYF. For the CDR3, the DNA is TGCGCCAGCAGCCCCGGGGGCGGAAACACCATATATTTT.